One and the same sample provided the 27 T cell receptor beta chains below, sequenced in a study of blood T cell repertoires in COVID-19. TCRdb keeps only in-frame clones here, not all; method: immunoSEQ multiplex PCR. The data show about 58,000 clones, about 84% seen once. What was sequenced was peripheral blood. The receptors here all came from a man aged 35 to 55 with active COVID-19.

The CDR3 DNA reads TGTGCCAGCTGCCTAGCTAGGGGGGGGACCCAGTACTTC. Its protein product is CASCLARGGTQYF. V gene TRBV6-5 combines with J gene TRBJ2-5, with D perhaps TRBD2 (7 bases). Germline CDR1 reads MNHEY; CDR2 reads SVGAGI. The length of the CDR3 is 13 residues. Trimming took off 8 bases at V and 7 bases at J, with 17 bases between the two ends.

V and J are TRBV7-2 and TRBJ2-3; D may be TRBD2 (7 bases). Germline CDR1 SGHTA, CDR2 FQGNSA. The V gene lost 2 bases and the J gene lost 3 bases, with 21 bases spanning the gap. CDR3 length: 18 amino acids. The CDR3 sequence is CASSLRGRASSVTDTQYF. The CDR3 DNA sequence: TGTGCCAGCAGCTTAAGGGGGAGGGCCTCAAGCGTGACAGATACGCAGTATTTT. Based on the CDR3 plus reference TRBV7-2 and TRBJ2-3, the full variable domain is GAGVSQSPSNKVTEKGKDVELRCDPISGHTALYWYRQSLGQGLEFLIYFQGNSAPDKSGLPSDRFSAERTGGSVSTLTIQRTQQEDSAVYLCASSLRGRASSVTDTQYFGPGTRLTVL.

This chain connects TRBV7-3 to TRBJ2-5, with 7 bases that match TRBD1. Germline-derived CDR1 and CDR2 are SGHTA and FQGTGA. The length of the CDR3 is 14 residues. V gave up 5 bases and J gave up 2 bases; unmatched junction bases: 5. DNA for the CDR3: TGTGCCAGCAGCCCCGGGACAGTACAAGAGACCCAGTACTTC. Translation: CASSPGTVQETQYF. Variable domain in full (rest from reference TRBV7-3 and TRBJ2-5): GAGVSQTPSNKVTEKGKYVELRCDPISGHTALYWYRQSLGQGPEFLIYFQGTGAADDSGLPNDRFFAVRPEGSVSTLKIQRTERGDSAVYLCASSPGTVQETQYFGPGTRLLVL.

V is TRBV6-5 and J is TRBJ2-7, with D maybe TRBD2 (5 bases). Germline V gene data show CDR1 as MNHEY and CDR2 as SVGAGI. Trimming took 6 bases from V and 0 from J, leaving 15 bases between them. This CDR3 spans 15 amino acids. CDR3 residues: CASRDPAASSYEQYF. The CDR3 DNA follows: TGTGCCAGCAGGGACCCAGCGGCGAGCTCCTACGAGCAGTACTTC.

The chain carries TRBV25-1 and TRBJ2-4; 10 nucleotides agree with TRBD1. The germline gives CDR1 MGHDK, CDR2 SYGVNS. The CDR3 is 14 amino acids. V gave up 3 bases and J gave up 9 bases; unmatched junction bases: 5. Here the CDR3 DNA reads TGTGCCAGCAGTGAGGGACAGGGGAAGACCATTCAGTACTTC. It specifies CASSEGQGKTIQYF.

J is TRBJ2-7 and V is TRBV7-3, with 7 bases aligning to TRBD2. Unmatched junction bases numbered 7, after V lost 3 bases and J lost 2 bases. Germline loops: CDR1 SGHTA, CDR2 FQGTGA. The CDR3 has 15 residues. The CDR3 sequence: CASSLGPGLPYEQYF. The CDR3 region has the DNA TGTGCCAGCAGCTTGGGGCCGGGACTACCCTACGAGCAGTACTTC.

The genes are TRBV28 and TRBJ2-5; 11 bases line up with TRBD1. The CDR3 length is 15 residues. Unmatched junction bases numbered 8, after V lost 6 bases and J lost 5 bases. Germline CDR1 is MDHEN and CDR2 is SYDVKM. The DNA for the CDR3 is TGTGCCAGCAGCTCCCGGACAGGGGGCTTGGAGACCCAGTACTTC. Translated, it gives CASSSRTGGLETQYF.

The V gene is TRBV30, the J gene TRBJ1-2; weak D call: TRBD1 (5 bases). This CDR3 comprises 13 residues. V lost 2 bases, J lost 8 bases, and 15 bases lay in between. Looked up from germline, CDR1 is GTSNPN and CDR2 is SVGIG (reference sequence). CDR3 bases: TGTGCCTGGAGTTGGGAAGGGGTTGTGGGCTACACCTTC. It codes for CAWSWEGVVGYTF. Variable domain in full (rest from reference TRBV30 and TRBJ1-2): SQTIHQWPATLVQPVGSPLSLECTVEGTSNPNLYWYRQAAGRGLQLLFYSVGIGQISSEVPQNLSASRPQDRQFILSSKKLLLSDSGFYLCAWSWEGVVGYTFGSGTRLTVV.

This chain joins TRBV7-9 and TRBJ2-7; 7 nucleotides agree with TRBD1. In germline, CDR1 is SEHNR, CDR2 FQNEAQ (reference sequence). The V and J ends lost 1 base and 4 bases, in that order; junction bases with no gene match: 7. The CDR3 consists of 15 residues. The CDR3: CASSLVALQGYEQYF. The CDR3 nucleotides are TGTGCCAGCAGCTTAGTAGCGTTACAGGGGTACGAGCAGTACTTC.

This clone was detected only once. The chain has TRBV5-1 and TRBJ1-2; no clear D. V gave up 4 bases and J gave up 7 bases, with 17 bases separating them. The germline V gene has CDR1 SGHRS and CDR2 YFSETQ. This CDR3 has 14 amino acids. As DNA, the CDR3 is TGCGCCAGCAGCCCGATGGACCCGGGATTTGGCTACACCTTC. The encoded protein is CASSPMDPGFGYTF.

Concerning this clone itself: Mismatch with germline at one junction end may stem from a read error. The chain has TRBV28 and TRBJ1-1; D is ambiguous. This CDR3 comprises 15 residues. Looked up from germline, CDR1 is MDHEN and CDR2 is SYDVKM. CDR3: CASSLGLGGNSEAFF. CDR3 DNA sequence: TGTGCCAGCAGTTTAGGTCTCGGAGGCAACAGTGAAGCTTTCTTT. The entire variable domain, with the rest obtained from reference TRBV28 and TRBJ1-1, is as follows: DVKVTQSSRYLVKRTGEKVFLECVQDMDHENMFWYRQDPGLGLRLIYFSYDVKMKEKGDIPEGYSVSREKKERFSLILESASTNQTSMYLCASSLGLGGNSEAFFGQGTRLTVV.

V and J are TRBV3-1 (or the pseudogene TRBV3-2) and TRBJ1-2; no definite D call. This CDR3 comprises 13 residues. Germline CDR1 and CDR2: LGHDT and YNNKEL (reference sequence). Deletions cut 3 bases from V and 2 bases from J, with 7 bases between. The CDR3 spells CASSQGGNYGYTF. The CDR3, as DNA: TGTGCCAGCAGCCAGGGAGGGAACTATGGCTACACCTTC.

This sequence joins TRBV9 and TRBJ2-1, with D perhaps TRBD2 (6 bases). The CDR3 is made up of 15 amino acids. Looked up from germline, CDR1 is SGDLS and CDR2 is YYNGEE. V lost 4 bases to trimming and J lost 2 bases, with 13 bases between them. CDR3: CASSSEAGAYNEQFF. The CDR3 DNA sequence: TGTGCCAGCAGCTCGGAAGCGGGCGCCTACAATGAGCAGTTCTTC.

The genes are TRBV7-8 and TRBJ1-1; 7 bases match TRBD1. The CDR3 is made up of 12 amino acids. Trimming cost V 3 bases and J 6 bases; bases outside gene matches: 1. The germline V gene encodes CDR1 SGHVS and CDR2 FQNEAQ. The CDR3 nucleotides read TGTGCCAGCAGCTTCAGGGGGGCTGAAGCTTTCTTT. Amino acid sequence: CASSFRGAEAFF.

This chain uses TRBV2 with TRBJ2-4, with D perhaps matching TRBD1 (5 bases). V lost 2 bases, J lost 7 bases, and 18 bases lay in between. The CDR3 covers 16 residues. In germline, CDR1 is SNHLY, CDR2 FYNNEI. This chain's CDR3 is CASSESRQSAMNIQYF. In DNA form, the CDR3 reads TGTGCCAGCAGTGAATCCCGACAGTCTGCGATGAACATTCAGTACTTC.

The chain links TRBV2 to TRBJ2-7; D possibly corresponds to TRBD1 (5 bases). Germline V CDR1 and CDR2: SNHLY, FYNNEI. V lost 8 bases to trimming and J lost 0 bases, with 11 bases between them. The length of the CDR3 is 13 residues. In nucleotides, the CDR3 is TGTGCCAGCTCCAGGGCTACCTCCTACGAGCAGTACTTC. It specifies CASSRATSYEQYF.

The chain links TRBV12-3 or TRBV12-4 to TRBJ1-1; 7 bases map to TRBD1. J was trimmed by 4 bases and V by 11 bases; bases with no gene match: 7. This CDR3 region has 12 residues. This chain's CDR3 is CACTGEITEAFF. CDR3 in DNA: TGTGCCTGCACAGGGGAGATCACTGAAGCTTTCTTT.

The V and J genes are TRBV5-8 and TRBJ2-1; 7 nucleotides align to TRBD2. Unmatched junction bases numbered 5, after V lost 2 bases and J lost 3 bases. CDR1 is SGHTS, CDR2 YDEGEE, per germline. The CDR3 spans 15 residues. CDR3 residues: CASSLELANYNEQFF. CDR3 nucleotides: TGTGCCAGCAGCTTAGAACTAGCGAACTACAATGAGCAGTTCTTC.

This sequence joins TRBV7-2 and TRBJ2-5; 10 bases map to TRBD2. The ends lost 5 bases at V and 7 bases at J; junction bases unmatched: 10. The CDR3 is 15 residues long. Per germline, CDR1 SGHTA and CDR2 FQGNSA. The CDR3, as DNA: TGTGCCAGCAGCCGGCCCCTAGCGGGGGTAGGGACCCAGTACTTC. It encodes CASSRPLAGVGTQYF.

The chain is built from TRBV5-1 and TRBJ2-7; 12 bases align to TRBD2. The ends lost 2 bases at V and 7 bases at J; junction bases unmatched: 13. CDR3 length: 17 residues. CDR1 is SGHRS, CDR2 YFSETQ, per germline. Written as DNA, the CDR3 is TGCGCCAGCAGCTTAAAACTAGCGGGAGGAGCCTTTGAAGAGCAGTACTTC. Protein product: CASSLKLAGGAFEEQYF.

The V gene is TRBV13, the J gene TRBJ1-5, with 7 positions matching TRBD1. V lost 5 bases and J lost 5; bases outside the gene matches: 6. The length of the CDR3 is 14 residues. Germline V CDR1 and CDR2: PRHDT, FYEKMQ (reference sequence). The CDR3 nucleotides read TGTGCCAGCAGCATCAGGGGGTTAGATCAGCCCCAGCATTTT. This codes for CASSIRGLDQPQHF.

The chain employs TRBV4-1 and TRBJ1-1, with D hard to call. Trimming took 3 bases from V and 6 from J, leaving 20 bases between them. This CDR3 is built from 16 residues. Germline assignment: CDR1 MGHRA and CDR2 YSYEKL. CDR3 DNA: TGCGCCAGCAGCCACCGTCGTGACGGCCTCGGGGCTGAAGCTTTCTTT. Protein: CASSHRRDGLGAEAFF.

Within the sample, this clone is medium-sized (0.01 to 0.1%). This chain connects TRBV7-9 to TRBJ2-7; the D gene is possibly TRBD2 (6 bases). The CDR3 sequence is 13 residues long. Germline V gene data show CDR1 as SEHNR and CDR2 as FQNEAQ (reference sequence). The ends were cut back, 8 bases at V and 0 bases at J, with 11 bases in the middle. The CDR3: CASGAAGSYEQYF. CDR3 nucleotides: TGTGCCAGCGGTGCAGCGGGCTCCTACGAGCAGTACTTC.

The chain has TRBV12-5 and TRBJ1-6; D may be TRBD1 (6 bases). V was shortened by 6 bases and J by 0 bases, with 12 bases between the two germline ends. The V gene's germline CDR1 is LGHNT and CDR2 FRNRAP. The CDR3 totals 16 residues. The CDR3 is CASGSTGSSYNSPLHF. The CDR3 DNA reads TGTGCTAGTGGCTCAACAGGGAGCTCCTATAATTCACCCCTCCACTTT.

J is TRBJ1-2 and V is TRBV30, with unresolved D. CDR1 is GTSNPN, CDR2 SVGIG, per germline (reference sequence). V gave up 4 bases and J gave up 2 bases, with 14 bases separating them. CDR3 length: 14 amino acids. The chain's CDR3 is CAWTTGGENYGYTF. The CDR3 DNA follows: TGTGCCTGGACCACTGGTGGGGAGAACTATGGCTACACCTTC.

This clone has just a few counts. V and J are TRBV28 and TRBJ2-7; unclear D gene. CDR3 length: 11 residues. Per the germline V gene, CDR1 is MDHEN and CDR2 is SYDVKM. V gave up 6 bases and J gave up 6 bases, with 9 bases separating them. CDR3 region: CASSSYSEQYF. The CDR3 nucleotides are TGTGCCAGCAGCTCCTACAGCGAGCAGTACTTC.

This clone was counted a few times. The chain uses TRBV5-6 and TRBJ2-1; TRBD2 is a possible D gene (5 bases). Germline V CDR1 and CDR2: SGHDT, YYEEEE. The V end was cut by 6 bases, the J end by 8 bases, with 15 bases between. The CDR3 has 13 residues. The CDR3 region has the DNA TGTGCCAGCACTAGTCCCAACGGGGATGAGCAGTTCTTC. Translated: CASTSPNGDEQFF.